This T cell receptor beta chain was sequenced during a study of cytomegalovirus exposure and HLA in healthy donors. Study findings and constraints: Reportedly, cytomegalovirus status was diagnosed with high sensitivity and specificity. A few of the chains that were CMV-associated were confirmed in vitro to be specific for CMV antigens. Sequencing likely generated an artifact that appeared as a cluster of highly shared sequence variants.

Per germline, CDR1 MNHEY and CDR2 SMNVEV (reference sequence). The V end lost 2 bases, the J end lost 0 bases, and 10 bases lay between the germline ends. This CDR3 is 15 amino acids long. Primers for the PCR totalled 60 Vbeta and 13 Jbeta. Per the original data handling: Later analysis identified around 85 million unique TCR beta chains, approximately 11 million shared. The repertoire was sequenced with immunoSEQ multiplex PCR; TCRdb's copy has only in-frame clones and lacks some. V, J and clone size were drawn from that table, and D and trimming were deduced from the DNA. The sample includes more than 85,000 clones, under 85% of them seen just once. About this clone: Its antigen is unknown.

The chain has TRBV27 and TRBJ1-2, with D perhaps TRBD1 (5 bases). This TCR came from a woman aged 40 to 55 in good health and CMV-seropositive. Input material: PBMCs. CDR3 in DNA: TGTGCCAGCAGTTTAATAGGGGTCACTAACTATGGCTACACCTTC. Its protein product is CASSLIGVTNYGYTF.